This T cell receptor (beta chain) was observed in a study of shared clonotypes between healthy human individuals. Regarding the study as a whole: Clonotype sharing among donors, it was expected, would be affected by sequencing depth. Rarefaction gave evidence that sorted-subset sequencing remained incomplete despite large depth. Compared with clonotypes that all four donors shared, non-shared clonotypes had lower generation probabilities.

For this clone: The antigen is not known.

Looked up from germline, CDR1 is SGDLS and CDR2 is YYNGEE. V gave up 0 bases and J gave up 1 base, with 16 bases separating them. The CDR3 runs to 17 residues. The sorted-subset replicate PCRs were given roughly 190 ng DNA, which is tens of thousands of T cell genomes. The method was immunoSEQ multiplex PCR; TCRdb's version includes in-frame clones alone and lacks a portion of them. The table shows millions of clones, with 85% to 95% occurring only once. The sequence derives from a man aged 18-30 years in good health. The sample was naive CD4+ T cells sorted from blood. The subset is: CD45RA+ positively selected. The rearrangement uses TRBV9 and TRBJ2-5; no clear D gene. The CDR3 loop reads CASSVAPAQARQETQYF. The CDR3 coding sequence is TGTGCCAGCAGCGTAGCTCCGGCGCAGGCCCGCCAAGAGACCCAGTACTTC.